The next 10 T cell receptor beta chains were all read from a single sample in a study of control samples from healthy donors and cancer patients. Profiled with immunoSEQ multiplex PCR; TCRdb holds only in-frame clones, not every one. The sample has 130,000 to 150,000 clones, about 91% seen once. Input material: blood. All receptors come from a man aged 30-40 years in good health.

The rearrangement joins TRBV19 to TRBJ1-1; D ambiguous. CDR3 length: 15 residues. The V end was cut by 3 bases, the J end by 2 bases, with 13 bases between. Germline-derived CDR1 and CDR2 are LNHDA and SQIVND (reference sequence). CDR3 sequence (DNA): TGTGCCAGTAGTATTTCGGTCATAAGTAACACTGAAGCTTTCTTT. Its protein is CASSISVISNTEAFF.

The chain recombines TRBV7-3 with TRBJ1-2; 7 nucleotides align to TRBD1. V was pared by 5 bases and J by 4 bases, with 4 bases of the junction left unmatched. Germline loops: CDR1 SGHTA, CDR2 FQGTGA. The CDR3 runs 13 residues. The CDR3 reads CASSTPGGYGYTF. The CDR3 coding sequence is TGTGCCAGCAGCACCCCAGGGGGCTATGGCTACACCTTC.

The gene calls are TRBV29-1 and TRBJ1-2; weak D call: TRBD1 (6 bases). The CDR3 has 14 amino acids. CDR1 is SQVTM, CDR2 ANQGSEA, per germline. Trimming removed 4 bases at V and 6 bases at J, with 18 bases between. Here the CDR3 reads CSVVEQGVTNGYTF. CDR3 sequence (DNA): TGCAGCGTTGTAGAACAGGGAGTCACTAATGGCTACACCTTC.

J is TRBJ1-6 and V is TRBV2; a weak D match, TRBD1 (5 bases). Germline V CDR1 and CDR2: SNHLY, FYNNEI. With 4 bases removed from V and 7 bases from J, the gap between germline ends came to 14 bases. The CDR3 is 15 residues long. Here the CDR3 reads CASSARGANNSPLHF. The CDR3 DNA sequence: TGTGCCAGCAGTGCGCGCGGGGCCAACAATTCACCCCTCCACTTT.

The rearrangement uses TRBV4-1 and TRBJ1-1; TRBD1 aligns across 7 bases. J gave up 0 bases and V 1 base, and 5 bases lay outside the gene matches. The CDR3 totals 16 residues. Germline CDR1 and CDR2: MGHRA and YSYEKL. CDR3: CASSQGTQGLNTEAFF. The CDR3 DNA sequence: TGCGCCAGCAGCCAAGGGACACAGGGGTTGAACACTGAAGCTTTCTTT.

The chain joins TRBV6-5 to TRBJ2-7; D perhaps matches TRBD1 (6 bases). Trimming left V 5 bases short and J 0 bases short, with 8 bases between. Germline V gene lookup returns CDR1 MNHEY and CDR2 SVGAGI. The CDR3 consists of 13 residues. CDR3 DNA: TGTGCCAGCAGTCGGGACAACTCCTACGAGCAGTACTTC. It yields the protein CASSRDNSYEQYF.

The gene calls are TRBV6-5 and TRBJ1-5; D might be TRBD1 (6 bases). V was trimmed by 4 bases and J by 7 bases, leaving 17 bases between them. CDR1 MNHEY and CDR2 SVGAGI come from the germline V gene. The CDR3 spans 15 residues. The CDR3 sequence: CASSSRGRGEQPQHF. The CDR3 nucleotides are TGTGCCAGCAGTTCACGGGGCAGGGGTGAGCAGCCCCAGCATTTT.

This clone was seen once. The chain links TRBV9 to TRBJ1-2; D possibly corresponds to TRBD1 (6 bases). V was pared by 1 base and J by 0 bases, with 10 bases between. This CDR3 has 15 residues. CDR1 is SGDLS and CDR2 is YYNGEE in the germline V gene. The CDR3, as DNA: TGTGCCAGCAGCGTATGGGACACCCCTAACTATGGCTACACCTTC. The encoded protein is CASSVWDTPNYGYTF.

The chain employs TRBV29-1 and TRBJ2-4; 8 nucleotides align to TRBD2. The V gene's germline CDR1 is SQVTM and CDR2 ANQGSEA. The CDR3 length is 15 residues. Trimming cost V 2 bases and J 0 bases; bases outside gene matches: 3. CDR3 nucleotides: TGCAGCGTTGAACGGGAGGGTCTAGCCAAAAACATTCAGTACTTC. Its translation is CSVEREGLAKNIQYF.

The chain joins TRBV2 to TRBJ2-3; 8 nucleotides align to TRBD2. This CDR3 spans 15 amino acids. Trimming cost V 5 bases and J 6 bases; bases outside gene matches: 10. Germline CDR1 and CDR2: SNHLY and FYNNEI. This CDR3 reads CASSPGLGLSDTQYF. The CDR3 DNA follows: TGTGCCAGCAGTCCGGGACTAGGACTGAGCGATACGCAGTATTTT.